This T cell receptor (beta chain) was found in a study of spatial heterogeneity in lung cancer. Overall study context: Detected sequences consistently included more beta-chain ones than alpha-chain ones. Bulk RNA-seq from matched material yielded a T cell module score that correlated strongly with TCR transcript counts in tumor regions. Broader study findings: How many expanded intratumoral alpha and beta TCRs were present tracked the tumor mutation count, which was a count of nonsynonymous mutations.

Noted time point: sample taken at primary tumor resection. Patients with untreated early-stage non-small cell lung cancer, numbering 72, were the donors. The study sequenced unsorted whole RNA from tumor, nontumor lung or frozen PBMC. The CDR3 contains 14 residues. Trimming removed 5 bases at V and 5 bases at J, with 16 bases between. The germline V gene encodes CDR1 DFQATT and CDR2 SNEGSKA (reference sequence). At least ten counts were recorded for this clonotype. Its antigen is unknown. One entry per CDR3 protein, called by TCRdb with MiXCR from the 5' RACE reads. Seen here are about 100,000 distinct CDR3 sequences, 4.4% observed once, and the top ten hold 21%.

The starting material was lung tumor tissue, obtained at surgery. The clonotype originates from a male donor with early-stage non-small cell lung cancer. The chain has TRBV20-1 and TRBJ1-5, with TRBD1 as a possible D gene (5 bases). The CDR3 DNA reads as TGCAGTGCTTTACAACAGGCACCCGATCAGCCCCAGCATTTT. Translated: CSALQQAPDQPQHF.